The 26 T cell receptor beta chains listed next were all sequenced from one sample in a study of T cells in Graves' hyperthyroidism and ophthalmopathy. RNA transcripts yielded amplified TCR beta CDR3 regions. TCR CDR3 regions were first amplified by RT-PCR with HTBI primers. From the multiplex PCR reads, TCRdb called clonotypes with MiXCR, one entry per CDR3 protein. The profile shows some 24,000 distinct CDR3 sequences, 49% of them singletons. Specimen: blood. The source is a woman between 35 and 50 years old with Graves' hyperthyroidism that later progressed to Graves' ophthalmopathy.

The chain combines TRBV6-1 with TRBJ2-3, with D possibly called TRBD1 or TRBD2 (5 bases each). This CDR3 has 17 residues. V lost 0 bases and J 2 bases, leaving 15 bases between the germline ends. The germline gives CDR1 MNHNS, CDR2 SASEGT. The CDR3 nucleotides are TGTGCCAGCAGTGAAGCAGATGGGACGTGGAACACAGATACGCAGTATTTT. Encoded protein: CASSEADGTWNTDTQYF.

This chain links TRBV20-1 with TRBJ1-6; D possibly corresponds to TRBD1 (6 bases). The CDR3 consists of 17 residues. Looked up from germline, CDR1 is DFQATT and CDR2 is SNEGSKA (reference sequence). The V gene lost 2 bases and the J gene lost 6 bases, with 20 bases spanning the gap. As DNA, the CDR3 is TGCAGTGCTAGATTAACAGGGTTGGAGACGGCTAATTCACCCCTCCACTTT. Protein: CSARLTGLETANSPLHF.

V gene TRBV19 combines with J gene TRBJ2-1, with 10 bases matching TRBD2. Germline assignment: CDR1 LNHDA and CDR2 SQIVND (reference sequence). The CDR3 sequence is 15 residues long. Trimming at V came to 10 bases and at J to 0 bases, leaving 6 bases not matched to a gene. The CDR3 DNA sequence: TGTGCCACTGTGGCTAGCGGGAGCTCCTACAATGAGCAGTTCTTC. Translating gives CATVASGSSYNEQFF.

Remarks on this clonotype: It is unclear where the CDR3 begins or ends on the DNA, so no DNA is shown, and the CDR3 is as TCRdb lists it. The genes are TRBV29-1 and TRBJ1-2; the tabulated D call, TRBD1, remains unverified against the DNA. The germline gives CDR1 SQVTM, CDR2 ANQGSEA. Inclusive of both ends, the CDR3 amounts to 12 amino acids. CDR3: CSVGQGIDGNTF.

This clonotype has a count of ten or more. The V call is TRBV5-8, the J call TRBJ1-1; perhaps TRBD1 as D (5 bases). Germline values: CDR1 SGHTS, CDR2 YDEGEE. The V end lost 6 bases, the J end lost 0 bases, and 12 bases lay between the germline ends. This CDR3 comprises 14 residues. This CDR3 reads CASTTGRMNTEAFF. The CDR3 region has the DNA TGTGCCAGCACCACGGGACGGATGAACACTGAAGCTTTCTTT. Variable domain in full (rest from reference TRBV5-8 and TRBJ1-1): EAGVTQSPTHLIKTRGQQATLRCSPISGHTSVYWYQQALGLGLQFLLWYDEGEERNRGNFPPRFSGRQFPNYSSELNVNALELEDSALYLCASTTGRMNTEAFFGQGTRLTVV.

The rearrangement joins TRBV25-1 to TRBJ2-1; no clear D. Trimming pared 7 bases from V and 5 bases from J, leaving 6 bases between. Germline values: CDR1 MGHDK, CDR2 SYGVNS. The CDR3 contains 11 residues. The CDR3 protein is CASIKNNEQFF. The CDR3 nucleotides read TGTGCCAGCATTAAAAACAATGAGCAGTTCTTC.

The chain employs TRBV10-1 and TRBJ2-1; tentatively, D is TRBD2 (5 bases). V was pared by 0 bases and J by 4 bases, with 10 bases between. The CDR3 extends over 15 amino acids. Germline V gives CDR1 WNHNN, CDR2 SYGVQD (reference sequence). The CDR3 is CASSESALAYNEQFF. CDR3 bases: TGCGCCAGCAGTGAGTCGGCCCTAGCTTACAATGAGCAGTTCTTC.

This clonotype was detected many times. This sequence joins TRBV28 and TRBJ2-1; 10 positions match TRBD2. The CDR3 is made up of 15 amino acids. V dropped 2 bases and J dropped 12; count of bases not matched to a gene: 10. The germline V gene has CDR1 MDHEN and CDR2 SYDVKM. CDR3 bases: TGTGCCAGCAGTTTAGCTCTAGCGGGAGTATCCGGGCAGTTCTTC. This codes for CASSLALAGVSGQFF.

A few counts support this clonotype. The chain combines TRBV7-9 with TRBJ1-2; weak D call: TRBD1 (6 bases). From germline, CDR1 is SEHNR and CDR2 FQNEAQ (reference sequence). V was trimmed by 2 bases and J by 4 bases, leaving 20 bases between them. The CDR3 sequence is 17 residues long. CDR3 in amino acids: CASSLMGHHPDGYGYTF. Written as DNA, the CDR3 is TGTGCCAGCAGCTTAATGGGACACCATCCGGACGGCTATGGCTACACCTTC.

The rearrangement uses TRBV6-4 and TRBJ2-1; 11 nucleotides match TRBD2. This CDR3 has 17 amino acids. Trimming at V came to 3 bases and at J to 6 bases, leaving 10 bases not matched to a gene. Germline CDR1 MRHNA, CDR2 SNTAGT. The DNA for the CDR3 is TGTGCCAGCAGTGAGGGACTAGCGGACAGGTCTGTCAATGAGCAGTTCTTC. This sequence encodes CASSEGLADRSVNEQFF.

V and J are TRBV7-2 and TRBJ1-1, with no clear D. This CDR3 has 12 residues. The germline V gene has CDR1 SGHTA and CDR2 FQGNSA. V was shortened by 5 bases and J by 0 bases, with 4 bases between the two germline ends. The CDR3 is CASSRVNTEAFF. CDR3 DNA sequence: TGTGCCAGCAGCCGAGTGAACACTGAAGCTTTCTTT.

Many counts were recorded for this clonotype. One end of the junction is discordant with germline, which a read error may explain. The chain carries TRBV13 and TRBJ2-7; tentatively, D is TRBD2 (5 bases). Germline CDR1 reads PRHDT; CDR2 reads FYEKMQ (reference sequence). The CDR3 extends over 15 amino acids. CDR3 in amino acids: CASSVGLAPSYEQYF. The CDR3 nucleotides read TGTGCCAGCAGCGTAGGACTTGCCCCGTCCTACGAGCAGTACTTC.

This clonotype has just one count. Lacking the conserved final phenylalanine or tryptophan, this CDR3 likely reflects a read error. This chain joins TRBV2 and TRBJ2-4; 7 positions agree with TRBD1. After removal of 9 bases from V and 8 bases from J, the junction contained 4 bases not matched to a gene. CDR1 is SNHLY and CDR2 is FYNNEI in the germline V gene. This CDR3 region has 11 residues. The CDR3 loop reads CARGTADIQYL. The CDR3 bases are TGTGCCAGGGGGACAGCGGACATTCAGTACCTC.

About this clonotype itself: An end of the junction does not agree with germline; a read error may underlie this. This sequence joins TRBV7-7 and TRBJ2-5, with TRBD2 matching over 10 bases. The germline V gene has CDR1 SSHAT and CDR2 FNYEAQ (reference sequence). The CDR3 has 15 amino acids. This chain's CDR3 is CASSLHLAGEETQYF. Written as DNA, the CDR3 is TGTGCTAGCAGCTTACATCTAGCGGGAGAAGAGACCCAGTACTTC. The full variable domain, with the rest looked up from reference TRBV7-7 and TRBJ2-5, is GAGVSQSPRYKVTKRGQDVTLRCDPISSHATLYWYQQALGQGPEFLTYFNYEAQPDKSGLPSDRFSAERPEGSISTLTIQRTEQRDSAMYRCASSLHLAGEETQYFGPGTRLLVL.

The chain couples TRBV5-1 to TRBJ1-2; no definite D call. Trimming pared 5 bases from V and 0 bases from J, leaving 11 bases between. Germline-derived CDR1 and CDR2 are SGHRS and YFSETQ. The CDR3 contains 14 residues. CDR3 nucleotides: TGCGCCAGCAGTCGCACAGATGCTAACTATGGCTACACCTTC. Amino acid sequence: CASSRTDANYGYTF.

The chain employs TRBV5-1 and TRBJ2-1, with D perhaps matching TRBD1 or TRBD2 (5 bases each). The CDR3 totals 16 residues. Germline loops: CDR1 SGHRS, CDR2 YFSETQ. Trimming took off 2 bases at V and 0 bases at J, with 12 bases between the two ends. In DNA, the CDR3 is TGCGCCAGCAGCTTCTCAGGGAGCCTCTCCTACAATGAGCAGTTCTTC. It encodes CASSFSGSLSYNEQFF.

This chain links TRBV2 with TRBJ1-4; D gene unclear. The CDR3 consists of 15 residues. Germline V gives CDR1 SNHLY, CDR2 FYNNEI. Trimming removed 6 bases from V and 2 bases from J, with 13 bases in between. The CDR3 loop is CASRGVRRTNEKLFF. The CDR3 coding sequence is TGTGCCAGCAGGGGTGTGCGTAGGACTAATGAAAAACTGTTTTTT.

The rearrangement uses TRBV2 and TRBJ2-1; the D is unclear. Deletions cut 7 bases from V and 4 bases from J, with 11 bases between. This CDR3 spans 13 amino acids. Germline V gene lookup returns CDR1 SNHLY and CDR2 FYNNEI. CDR3 DNA: TGTGCCAGCAACGGGCAGGCTTACAATGAGCAGTTCTTC. Protein sequence: CASNGQAYNEQFF.

There are a few counts of this clonotype. V usage is TRBV20-1 and J usage is TRBJ2-7; D may correspond to TRBD1 or TRBD2 (7 bases each). Germline V gene sequence: CDR1 DFQATT, CDR2 SNEGSKA (reference sequence). The CDR3 runs 14 residues. Trimming left V 5 bases short and J 5 bases short, with 19 bases between. The CDR3 DNA follows: TGCAGTGCTCCGAGGGGAGGGGGCGTCAACGAGCAGTACTTC. Amino acid sequence: CSAPRGGGVNEQYF.

This clonotype rates as medium-sized. The gene calls are TRBV10-3 and TRBJ1-3, with D uncertain. CDR1 is ENHRY, CDR2 SYGVKD, per germline. The CDR3 has 15 amino acids. Trimming took 0 bases from V and 4 from J, leaving 10 bases between them. The CDR3 region has the DNA TGTGCCATCAGTGAGTCATTAGGGTCCGGAAACACCATATATTTT. It translates to CAISESLGSGNTIYF.

The chain has TRBV15 and TRBJ1-1, with D uncertain. The CDR3 loop spans 15 amino acids. Germline CDR1 and CDR2: LNHNV and YYDKDF (reference sequence). V was trimmed by 1 base and J by 2 bases, leaving 11 bases between them. For the CDR3, the DNA is TGTGCCACCAGCAGAGCGTATGGGAGCAACACTGAAGCTTTCTTT. Its protein is CATSRAYGSNTEAFF. Full variable domain (outside the CDR3, taken from reference TRBV15 and TRBJ1-1): DAMVIQNPRYQVTQFGKPVTLSCSQTLNHNVMYWYQQKSSQAPKLLFHYYDKDFNNEADTPDNFQSRRPNTSFCFLDIRSPGLGDTAMYLCATSRAYGSNTEAFFGQGTRLTVV.

This rearrangement joins TRBV2 to TRBJ1-5; weak D call: TRBD1 (6 bases). Looked up from germline, CDR1 is SNHLY and CDR2 is FYNNEI. The ends were cut back, 5 bases at V and 7 bases at J, with 18 bases in the middle. CDR3 length: 15 amino acids. CDR3 DNA sequence: TGTGCCAGCAGTCCTGGAAACAGGGTGGGGCAGCCCCAGCATTTT. Amino acids: CASSPGNRVGQPQHF.

J is TRBJ2-1 and V is TRBV2, with 9 bases identical to TRBD2. The CDR3 totals 17 residues. V gave up 6 bases and J gave up 9 bases; unmatched junction bases: 18. The germline V gene has CDR1 SNHLY and CDR2 FYNNEI. CDR3 amino acids: CASRDVASGIVGGEQFF. As DNA, the CDR3 is TGTGCCAGCAGGGATGTGGCTAGCGGGATTGTGGGTGGTGAGCAGTTCTTC. Full variable domain (outside the CDR3, taken from reference TRBV2 and TRBJ2-1): EPEVTQTPSHQVTQMGQEVILRCVPISNHLYFYWYRQILGQKVEFLVSFYNNEISEKSEIFDDQFSVERPDGSNFTLKIRSTKLEDSAMYFCASRDVASGIVGGEQFFGPGTRLTVL.

This clonotype is labeled medium-sized. V is TRBV7-9 and J is TRBJ1-4; no reliable D call. The CDR3 has 14 amino acids. The germline V gene has CDR1 SEHNR and CDR2 FQNEAQ (reference sequence). V lost 0 bases and J lost 7, with 9 bases in between. The CDR3 sequence: CASSLAGWGEKLFF. The CDR3 nucleotides read TGTGCCAGCAGCTTAGCAGGGTGGGGTGAAAAACTGTTTTTT.

This clonotype was found a few times. The chain couples TRBV2 to TRBJ1-2, with D possibly TRBD1 on 6 matching bases. This CDR3 has 11 amino acids. V shed 11 bases and J shed 1 base, with 8 bases lying between them. The germline V gene encodes CDR1 SNHLY and CDR2 FYNNEI. The DNA for the CDR3 is TGTGCCGACAGGAATAACTATGGCTACACCTTC. Translating gives CADRNNYGYTF.

Comment on this clonotype: This may be a read error: a much more frequent sequence differs by one nucleotide. V gene TRBV5-1 combines with J gene TRBJ2-3; tentative D call: TRBD2 (6 bases). CDR1 is SGHRS, CDR2 YFSETQ, per germline. This CDR3 has 15 amino acids. The CDR3 sequence: CASSLDSGNTGTQYF. CDR3 nucleotides: TGCGCCAGCAGCTTGGATAGCGGCAACACAGGTACGCAGTATTTT.